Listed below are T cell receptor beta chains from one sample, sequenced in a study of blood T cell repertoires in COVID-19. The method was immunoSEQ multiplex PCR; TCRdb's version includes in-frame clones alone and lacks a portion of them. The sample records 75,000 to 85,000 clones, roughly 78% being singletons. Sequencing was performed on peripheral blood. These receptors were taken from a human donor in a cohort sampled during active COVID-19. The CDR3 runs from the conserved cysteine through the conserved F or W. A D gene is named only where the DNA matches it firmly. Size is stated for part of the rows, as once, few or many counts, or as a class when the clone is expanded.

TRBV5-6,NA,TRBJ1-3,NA,CASSWTEGNTIYF,TGTGCCAGCAGCTGGACAGAAGGAAACACCATATATTTT
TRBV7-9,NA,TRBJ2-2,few,CASSPLATKTGELFF,TGTGCCAGCAGCCCGCTTGCTACCAAGACCGGGGAGCTGTTTTTT
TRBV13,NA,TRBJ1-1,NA,CASSLGPTSRSREAFF,TGTGCCAGCAGCTTAGGGCCAACCTCTCGGTCCCGTGAAGCTTTCTTT
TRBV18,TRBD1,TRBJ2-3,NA,CASSRGRTGLTDTQYF,TGTGCCAGCTCACGAGGGCGGACAGGGTTGACAGATACGCAGTATTTT
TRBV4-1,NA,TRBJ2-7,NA,CASSQGSQRVHEQYF,TGCGCCAGCAGCCAAGGGAGCCAGCGGGTCCACGAGCAGTACTTC
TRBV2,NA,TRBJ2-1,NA,CASSEVSSYNEQFF,TGTGCCAGCAGTGAAGTTAGTTCCTACAATGAGCAGTTCTTC
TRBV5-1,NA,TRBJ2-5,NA,CASSLQGGYQETQYF,TGCGCCAGCAGCCTCCAGGGTGGATACCAAGAGACCCAGTACTTC
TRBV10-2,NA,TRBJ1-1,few,CASDGGGTEAFF,TGCGCCAGCGACGGAGGTGGGACTGAAGCTTTCTTT
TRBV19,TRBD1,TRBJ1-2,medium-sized,CASRIQGEYGYTF,TGTGCCAGTAGAATACAGGGGGAGTATGGCTACACCTTC
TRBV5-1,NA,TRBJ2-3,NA,CASSLAGVDTQYF,TGCGCCAGCAGCTTGGCAGGTGTAGATACGCAGTATTTT
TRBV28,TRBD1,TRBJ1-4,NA,CASSGTGGLLGTNEKLFF,TGTGCCAGCAGCGGGACAGGGGGCCTTCTTGGGACTAATGAAAAACTGTTTTTT
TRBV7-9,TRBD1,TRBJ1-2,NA,CASSLGQGNDGYTF,TGTGCCAGCAGCTTAGGACAGGGTAACGATGGCTACACCTTC
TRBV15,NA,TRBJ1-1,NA,CATSPKWTSEAFF,TGTGCCACCAGCCCTAAGTGGACATCTGAAGCTTTCTTT
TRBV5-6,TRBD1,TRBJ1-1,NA,CASSLLRPQGAEAFF,TGTGCCAGCAGCTTGCTCCGGCCGCAGGGGGCTGAAGCTTTCTTT
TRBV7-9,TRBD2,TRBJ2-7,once,CASSRLGIGGLAGREQYF,TGTGCCAGCAGCCGCTTAGGGATCGGAGGCCTAGCGGGCAGGGAGCAGTACTTC
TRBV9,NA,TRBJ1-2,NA,CASSVAANYGYTF,TGTGCCAGCAGCGTGGCTGCTAACTATGGCTACACCTTC
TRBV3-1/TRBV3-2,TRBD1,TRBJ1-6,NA,CASSQSRDSVSPLHF,TGTGCCAGCAGCCAAAGCCGGGACAGCGTTTCACCCCTCCACTTT
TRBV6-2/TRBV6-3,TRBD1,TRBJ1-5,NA,CASSHPGTGNNQPQHF,TGTGCCAGCAGTCACCCCGGGACAGGAAACAATCAGCCCCAGCATTTT
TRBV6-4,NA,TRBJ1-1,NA,CASISEAFF,TGTGCCAGCATCTCGGAAGCTTTCTTT
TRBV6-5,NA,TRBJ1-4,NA,CASSYNSGSNEKLFF,TGTGCCAGCAGTTACAACTCAGGTTCCAATGAAAAACTGTTTTTT
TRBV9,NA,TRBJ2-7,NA,CASSVEAGWAYEQYF,TGTGCCAGCAGCGTAGAGGCGGGGTGGGCCTACGAGCAGTACTTC
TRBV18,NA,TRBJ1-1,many,CASSPPRQGKTEAFF,TGTGCCAGCTCACCCCCGAGGCAGGGAAAGACTGAAGCTTTCTTT
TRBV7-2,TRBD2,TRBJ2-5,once,CASGASGLAGETQYF,TGTGCCAGCGGGGCTTCGGGACTAGCGGGGGAGACCCAGTACTTC
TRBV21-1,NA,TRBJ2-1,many,CASSAHLLGGVGIYNEQFF,TGTGCCAGCAGCGCCCACCTTCTGGGGGGGGTGGGTATATACAATGAGCAGTTCTTC
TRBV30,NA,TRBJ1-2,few,CAWSVSMTSGYTF,TGTGCCTGGAGTGTATCTATGACTTCTGGCTACACCTTC
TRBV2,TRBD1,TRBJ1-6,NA,CASRGDRSPLHF,TGTGCCAGCAGAGGGGACAGATCACCCCTCCACTTT
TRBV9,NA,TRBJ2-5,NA,CASSTSGEGETQYF,TGTGCCAGCAGCACCTCAGGGGAAGGGGAGACCCAGTACTTC
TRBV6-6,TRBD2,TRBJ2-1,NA,CASSRRLAGGLDEQFF,TGTGCCAGCAGTCGCCGACTAGCGGGGGGGCTGGATGAGCAGTTCTTC
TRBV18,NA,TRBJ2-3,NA,CASSPRSQATDTQYF,TGTGCCAGCTCACCACGGTCACAGGCCACAGATACGCAGTATTTT
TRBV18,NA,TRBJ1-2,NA,CASSPTQDSNYGYTF,TGTGCCAGCTCACCCACGCAGGACAGTAACTATGGCTACACCTTC
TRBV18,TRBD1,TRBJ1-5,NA,CASSPTTGGNQPQHF,TGTGCCAGCTCACCTACGACAGGGGGCAATCAGCCCCAGCATTTT
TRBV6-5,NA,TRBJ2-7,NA,CASAPGGGNEYEQYF,TGTGCCAGCGCGCCCGGTGGGGGGAACGAGTACGAGCAGTACTTC
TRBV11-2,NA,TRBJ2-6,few,CASSSGVANVLTF,TGTGCCAGCAGCTCAGGGGTAGCCAACGTCCTGACTTTC
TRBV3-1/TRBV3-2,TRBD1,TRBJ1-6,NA,CASSQGPGGTNSPLHF,TGTGCCAGCAGCCAAGGCCCAGGGGGTACTAATTCACCCCTCCACTTT
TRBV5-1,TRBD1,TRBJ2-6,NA,CASSLGDRGPGANVLTF,TGCGCCAGCAGCTTGGGCGACAGGGGGCCCGGGGCCAACGTCCTGACTTTC
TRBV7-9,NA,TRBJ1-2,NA,CASSPNSVGYTF,TGTGCCAGCAGCCCAAACTCCGTTGGCTACACCTTC
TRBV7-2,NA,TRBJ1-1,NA,CASSLVFPGNTAFF,TGTGCCAGCAGCTTAGTTTTTCCAGGGAATACGGCTTTCTTT
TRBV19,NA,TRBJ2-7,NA,CASSIQGRFYEQYF,TGTGCCAGTAGTATACAGGGGCGCTTCTACGAGCAGTACTTC
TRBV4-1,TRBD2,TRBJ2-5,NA,CASSQVDEVAGGRETQYF,TGCGCCAGCAGCCAAGTGGACGAGGTAGCGGGGGGGCGAGAGACCCAGTACTTC
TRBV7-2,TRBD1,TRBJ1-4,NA,CASSRQGSKEKLFF,TGTGCCAGCAGTAGACAGGGGTCGAAGGAAAAACTGTTTTTT
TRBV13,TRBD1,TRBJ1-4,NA,CASSPGTAVEKLFF,TGTGCCAGCAGCCCAGGGACAGCAGTAGAAAAACTGTTTTTT
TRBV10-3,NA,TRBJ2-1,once,CATRLMSGSSYNEQFF,TGTGCCACCCGCCTAATGTCCGGGAGCTCCTACAATGAGCAGTTCTTC
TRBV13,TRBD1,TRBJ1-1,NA,CASSLGTGEATEAFF,TGTGCCAGCAGCTTAGGTACAGGGGAGGCCACTGAAGCTTTCTTT
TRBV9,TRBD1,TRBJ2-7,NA,CASSVDRGQSEQYF,TGTGCCAGCAGCGTAGACAGGGGGCAGAGCGAGCAGTACTTC
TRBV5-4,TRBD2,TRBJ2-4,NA,CASSKEVGGPLGKNIQYF,TGTGCCAGCAGCAAAGAGGTGGGAGGGCCGTTGGGCAAAAACATTCAGTACTTC
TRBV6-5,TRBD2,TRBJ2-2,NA,CASSLLAGGTGELFF,TGTGCCAGCAGTTTACTAGCGGGGGGCACCGGGGAGCTGTTTTTT